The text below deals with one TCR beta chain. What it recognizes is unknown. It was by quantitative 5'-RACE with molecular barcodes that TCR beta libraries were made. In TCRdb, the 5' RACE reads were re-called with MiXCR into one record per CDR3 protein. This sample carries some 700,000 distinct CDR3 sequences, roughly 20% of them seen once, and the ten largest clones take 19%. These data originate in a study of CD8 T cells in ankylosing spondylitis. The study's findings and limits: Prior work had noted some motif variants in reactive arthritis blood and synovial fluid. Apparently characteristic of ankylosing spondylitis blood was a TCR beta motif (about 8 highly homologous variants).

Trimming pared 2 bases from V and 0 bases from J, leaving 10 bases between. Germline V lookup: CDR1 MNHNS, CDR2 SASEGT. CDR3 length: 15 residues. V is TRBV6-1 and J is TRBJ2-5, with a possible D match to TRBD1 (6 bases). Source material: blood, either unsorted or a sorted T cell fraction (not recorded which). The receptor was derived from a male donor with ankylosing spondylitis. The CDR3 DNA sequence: TGTGCCAGCAGTGAACAGGGGCGGAACCAAGAGACCCAGTACTTC. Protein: CASSEQGRNQETQYF.